These 29 T cell receptor beta chains were all obtained from the same sample, sequenced in a study of early T cells in non-severe SARS-CoV-2 infection. Each CDR3 protein gets one entry after TCRdb re-called the 5' RACE reads with MiXCR. The repertoire includes some 28,000 distinct CDR3 sequences, approximately 4.2% of them detected once, and 12% sits in the top ten. Sequenced input: whole blood. These receptors originate from an adult who was a healthcare worker with PCR-confirmed SARS-CoV-2 infection or an uninfected control (not recorded which).

This clonotype was observed at least ten times. The chain uses TRBV28 and TRBJ2-7; 14 bases are a match to TRBD2. The CDR3 loop spans 15 amino acids. Germline values: CDR1 MDHEN, CDR2 SYDVKM. The V segment lost 3 bases and the J segment 7 bases; nucleotides outside the gene matches: 5. In DNA form, the CDR3 reads TGTGCCAGCAGTTTGGGACTAGCGGGAGTTCTGGAGCAGTACTTC. Its protein is CASSLGLAGVLEQYF. Complete variable domain (other parts from reference TRBV28 and TRBJ2-7): DVKVTQSSRYLVKRTGEKVFLECVQDMDHENMFWYRQDPGLGLRLIYFSYDVKMKEKGDIPEGYSVSREKKERFSLILESASTNQTSMYLCASSLGLAGVLEQYFGPGTRLTVT.

The sample holds a few counts of this clonotype. The genes are TRBV7-6 and TRBJ1-1; D is uncertain. The germline gives CDR1 SGHVS, CDR2 FNYEAQ. V dropped 1 base and J dropped 0 bases, with 9 bases sitting between them. This CDR3 spans 15 amino acids. The DNA for the CDR3 is TGTGCCAGCAGCTTAGGTCAGGCGATGAACACTGAAGCTTTCTTT. It codes for CASSLGQAMNTEAFF.

This clonotype was seen many times. The chain combines TRBV9 with TRBJ2-7; D may be TRBD1 or TRBD2 (6 bases each). The CDR3 runs to 16 residues. Germline V CDR1 and CDR2: SGDLS, YYNGEE. V lost 0 bases and J 0 bases, leaving 13 bases between the germline ends. The CDR3 sequence: CASSVGWGALSYEQYF. As DNA, the CDR3 is TGTGCCAGCAGCGTAGGGTGGGGGGCCCTCTCCTACGAGCAGTACTTC.

This clonotype was counted many times. The chain joins TRBV3-1 to TRBJ2-7; 8 nucleotides agree with TRBD2. The trim removed 5 bases at V and 2 bases at J, leaving 8 bases unmatched. The CDR3 runs 15 residues. Germline CDR1 LGHDT, CDR2 YNNKEL (reference sequence). Here the CDR3 reads CASSETPGGPYEQYF. Here the CDR3 DNA reads TGTGCCAGCAGCGAGACGCCGGGAGGGCCCTACGAGCAGTACTTC.

There are many counts of this clonotype. The chain joins TRBV20-1 to TRBJ1-6, with D possibly being TRBD1 (6 bases). CDR1 DFQATT and CDR2 SNEGSKA come from the germline V gene (reference sequence). Trimming stripped 1 base from V and 0 bases from J, with 10 bases between. This CDR3 comprises 16 residues. Here the CDR3 reads CSARVQGSSYNSPLHF. Here the CDR3 DNA reads TGCAGTGCTAGAGTGCAGGGGAGCTCCTATAATTCACCCCTCCACTTT.

This clonotype was counted ten times or more. In DNA, the CDR3 is TGCGCCAGCAGCCTAGATGGGAATGAGCAGTTCTTC. Translation: CASSLDGNEQFF. The chain has TRBV5-1 and TRBJ2-1; D unclear. Per the germline V gene, CDR1 is SGHRS and CDR2 is YFSETQ. CDR3 length: 12 residues. V lost 4 bases to trimming and J lost 7 bases, with 9 bases between them.

This clonotype was found many times. The chain couples TRBV12-3 or TRBV12-4 to TRBJ1-1; D gene uncertain. Trimming shortened V by 2 bases and J by 8 bases, and 12 bases separated the two germline ends. The length of the CDR3 is 13 residues. CDR3 coding DNA: TGTGCCAGCAGTTTAAATCCGGGGATGGAAGCTTTCTTT. Its protein is CASSLNPGMEAFF.

In its sample, this clonotype was seen many times. V usage is TRBV2 and J usage is TRBJ2-7, with TRBD1 identical over 12 bases. V shed 5 bases, J shed 6 bases, and the junction held 8 bases outside the gene matches. Germline loops: CDR1 SNHLY, CDR2 FYNNEI. The CDR3 is made up of 15 amino acids. Here the CDR3 DNA reads TGTGCCAGCAGTCTACGGGACAGGGGGCGCGGCGAGCAGTACTTC. It is translated as CASSLRDRGRGEQYF.

The V and J genes are TRBV10-1 and TRBJ2-5; 9 nucleotides align to TRBD2. V lost 5 bases, J lost 0 bases, and 7 bases stayed unmatched. This CDR3 is 16 amino acids long. Germline CDR1 is WNHNN and CDR2 is SYGVQD (reference sequence). CDR3 region: CASSNSAGGYQETQYF. The CDR3 coding sequence is TGCGCCAGCAGTAATTCTGCGGGAGGGTACCAAGAGACCCAGTACTTC.

The chain joins TRBV5-1 to TRBJ1-4, with a possible D match to TRBD1 (6 bases). The germline V gene has CDR1 SGHRS and CDR2 YFSETQ. Trimming removed 4 bases from V and 2 bases from J, with 12 bases in between. CDR3 size: 15 residues. In DNA, the CDR3 is TGCGCCAGCAGCCCGAACGGACAGACTAATGAAAAACTGTTTTTT. Its protein product is CASSPNGQTNEKLFF.

This clonotype was found many times. The V and J genes are TRBV29-1 and TRBJ2-1; possible D gene TRBD2, 6 bases. Germline assignment: CDR1 SQVTM and CDR2 ANQGSEA. Trimming removed 5 bases at V and 3 bases at J, with 17 bases between. The CDR3 runs to 15 residues. The CDR3 nucleotides are TGCAGCGTTCCCACGGGGGACTGGGGCTACAATGAGCAGTTCTTC. This sequence encodes CSVPTGDWGYNEQFF.

This clonotype came up many times. The rearrangement uses TRBV18 and TRBJ2-2; unclear D gene. Germline CDR1 KGHSH, CDR2 LQKENI. CDR3 length: 12 residues. Trimming removed 5 bases from V and 3 bases from J, with 4 bases in between. The CDR3 spells CASSSDTGELFF. Here the CDR3 DNA reads TGTGCCAGCTCATCTGACACCGGGGAGCTGTTTTTT. Based on the CDR3 plus reference TRBV18 and TRBJ2-2, the full variable domain is NAGVMQNPRHLVRRRGQEARLRCSPMKGHSHVYWYRQLPEEGLKFMVYLQKENIIDESGMPKERFSAEFPKEGPSILRIQQVVRGDSAAYFCASSSDTGELFFGEGSRLTVL.

This clonotype was seen at least ten times. This sequence joins TRBV6-1 and TRBJ1-1; 7 bases align to TRBD1. The CDR3 totals 15 residues. The ends lost 5 bases at V and 0 bases at J; junction bases unmatched: 6. The germline gives CDR1 MNHNS, CDR2 SASEGT. The CDR3 loop is CASSLEGALNTEAFF. The CDR3 nucleotides are TGTGCCAGCAGTTTAGAGGGGGCCCTGAACACTGAAGCTTTCTTT.

This clonotype was detected a few times. The chain recombines TRBV20-1 with TRBJ2-3; 7 bases line up with TRBD2. With 2 bases clipped from V and 0 bases from J, the junction kept 8 bases outside the gene matches. Germline lookup yields CDR1 DFQATT and CDR2 SNEGSKA (reference sequence). CDR3 length: 16 residues. The CDR3 DNA is TGCAGTGCTAGACGTCCTTCTAGCGGAAGCACAGATACGCAGTATTTT. It is translated as CSARRPSSGSTDTQYF.

This clonotype was detected a few times. A much larger clone lies a single base off, so this may be a read error. The gene calls are TRBV19 and TRBJ1-5, with D hard to call. CDR1 is LNHDA, CDR2 SQIVND, per germline (reference sequence). The CDR3 runs to 13 residues. The CDR3 loop is CASKGPYNQPLHF. The CDR3 DNA follows: TGTGCCAGTAAAGGGCCCTACAATCAGCCCCTGCATTTT.

This clonotype occurred a few times. V is TRBV5-1 and J is TRBJ1-5; weak D call: TRBD1 (6 bases). The CDR3 extends over 13 amino acids. Trimming pared 0 bases from V and 7 bases from J, leaving 8 bases between. From germline, CDR1 is SGHRS and CDR2 YFSETQ. CDR3 region: CASSLGGRQPQHF. CDR3 nucleotides: TGCGCCAGCAGCTTGGGGGGGCGGCAGCCCCAGCATTTT.

This clonotype was seen at least ten times. The V call is TRBV20-1, the J call TRBJ2-3; 9 bases align to TRBD2. The CDR3 loop spans 16 amino acids. V dropped 2 bases and J dropped 1; count of bases not matched to a gene: 7. Germline V gene data show CDR1 as DFQATT and CDR2 as SNEGSKA (reference sequence). The CDR3: CSARSTLAGGTDTQYF. CDR3 bases: TGCAGTGCTAGATCCACGTTAGCGGGGGGCACAGATACGCAGTATTTT.

Many counts were recorded for this clonotype. The chain joins TRBV28 to TRBJ1-5; 10 nucleotides align to TRBD1. Germline trimming cut 6 bases from V and 9 bases from J; bases unmatched to any gene: 11. Germline lookup yields CDR1 MDHEN and CDR2 SYDVKM. This CDR3 has 15 amino acids. For the CDR3, the DNA is TGTGCCAGCAGCGTTGGGACAGGGGCCGCCCGGCCCCAGCATTTT. This gives the protein CASSVGTGAARPQHF. The full variable domain, with the rest looked up from reference TRBV28 and TRBJ1-5, is DVKVTQSSRYLVKRTGEKVFLECVQDMDHENMFWYRQDPGLGLRLIYFSYDVKMKEKGDIPEGYSVSREKKERFSLILESASTNQTSMYLCASSVGTGAARPQHFGDGTRLSIL.

This clonotype was recorded a few times. The chain is built from TRBV20-1 and TRBJ2-7, with D perhaps given as TRBD1 or TRBD2 (7 bases each). The V gene lost 7 bases and the J gene lost 6 bases, with 19 bases spanning the gap. Germline assignment: CDR1 DFQATT and CDR2 SNEGSKA (reference sequence). The CDR3 has 13 residues. The CDR3 sequence is CSVVSAGGAEQYF. The CDR3 nucleotides read TGCAGTGTAGTAAGCGCAGGGGGGGCCGAGCAGTACTTC.

The V gene is TRBV19, the J gene TRBJ2-7; maybe TRBD2 (7 bases). Germline CDR1 LNHDA, CDR2 SQIVND (reference sequence). This CDR3 region has 14 residues. Trimming left V 6 bases short and J 4 bases short, with 16 bases between. CDR3 sequence (DNA): TGTGCCAGTAGGGAGCGCGGGGGCGGATACGAGCAGTACTTC. Translated: CASRERGGGYEQYF.

This clonotype was detected many times. The chain recombines TRBV28 with TRBJ1-1, with TRBD1 identical over 9 bases. V trimming: 6 bases; J trimming: 5 bases; junction bases outside the gene matches: 7. CDR1 MDHEN and CDR2 SYDVKM come from the germline V gene. The CDR3 has 14 residues. The CDR3 nucleotides are TGTGCCAGCAGCGTCCCGGGACAGGGTACTGAAGCTTTCTTT. Translated: CASSVPGQGTEAFF.

This clonotype was counted at least ten times. V is TRBV12-3 or TRBV12-4 and J is TRBJ1-2; 8 positions match TRBD1. This CDR3 contains 16 residues. V lost 1 base, J lost 6 bases, and 10 bases stayed unmatched. The CDR3 sequence: CASSLVRLPTGDGYTF. CDR3 in DNA: TGTGCCAGCAGTTTAGTTCGACTTCCGACAGGGGATGGCTACACCTTC.

There are many counts of this clonotype. V and J are TRBV20-1 and TRBJ2-3; 7 bases map to TRBD2. Germline V gene sequence: CDR1 DFQATT, CDR2 SNEGSKA (reference sequence). The CDR3 has 13 residues. The trim removed 7 bases at V and 4 bases at J, leaving 8 bases unmatched. CDR3 sequence (DNA): TGCAGTGTAGGTAGCGGGCCTGCAGATACGCAGTATTTT. Protein product: CSVGSGPADTQYF.

This clonotype was seen repeatedly, ten times or more. The genes are TRBV28 and TRBJ2-7; possible D gene TRBD1, 6 bases. Trimming removed 6 bases from V and 6 bases from J, with 21 bases in between. The CDR3 loop spans 15 amino acids. Per the germline V gene, CDR1 is MDHEN and CDR2 is SYDVKM. CDR3 DNA sequence: TGTGCCAGCAGCCTTACCCCACAGGGTCTTACCGAGCAGTACTTC. This translates into CASSLTPQGLTEQYF.

The sample holds many counts of this clonotype. This chain connects TRBV28 to TRBJ2-7, with D perhaps being TRBD1 or TRBD2 (6 bases each). The CDR3 loop spans 14 amino acids. Trimming shortened V by 5 bases and J by 5 bases, and 16 bases separated the two germline ends. Germline V lookup: CDR1 MDHEN, CDR2 SYDVKM. The DNA of the CDR3 is TGTGCCAGCAGTGTGGGGGGCTACCTAAACGAGCAGTACTTC. It specifies CASSVGGYLNEQYF.

This clonotype was recorded at least ten times. The J gene is TRBJ2-5, the V gene TRBV10-1; TRBD2 matches 9 bases. Germline-derived CDR1 and CDR2 are WNHNN and SYGVQD (reference sequence). J was trimmed by 2 bases and V by 0 bases; bases with no gene match: 1. This CDR3 is built from 15 residues. This chain's CDR3 is CASSESAGGQETQYF. The DNA of the CDR3 is TGCGCCAGCAGTGAGTCCGCGGGGGGGCAAGAGACCCAGTACTTC.

This clonotype was counted only a few times. The V gene is TRBV19, the J gene TRBJ2-1, with TRBD2 as a possible D gene (5 bases). The CDR3 runs 13 residues. V was trimmed by 7 bases and J by 8 bases, leaving 15 bases between them. Per germline, CDR1 LNHDA and CDR2 SQIVND (reference sequence). CDR3 protein: CASTPTGGYEQFF. The CDR3 nucleotides read TGTGCCAGTACCCCCACCGGAGGATATGAGCAGTTCTTC.

There are many counts of this clonotype. This chain links TRBV6-5 with TRBJ2-1; possible D gene TRBD2, 5 bases. The CDR3 sequence is 13 residues long. Trimming took 4 bases from V and 3 from J, leaving 7 bases between them. Germline values: CDR1 MNHEY, CDR2 SVGAGI. CDR3: CASSSSLYNEQFF. The CDR3 DNA follows: TGTGCCAGCAGTTCTAGCCTCTACAATGAGCAGTTCTTC.

Only a few counts were recorded for this clonotype. V is TRBV19 and J is TRBJ2-7; 9 bases match TRBD1. This CDR3 comprises 13 residues. The germline V gene encodes CDR1 LNHDA and CDR2 SQIVND (reference sequence). The V gene end was trimmed by 5 bases and the J gene end by 4 bases; junction bases not matched to a gene: 3. The CDR3, as DNA: TGTGCCAGTAGTCAACAGGGGGCTTACGAGCAGTACTTC. It encodes CASSQQGAYEQYF.